These 25 T cell receptor beta chains came from one sample sequenced in a study of blood T cell repertoires in COVID-19. Libraries were prepared by immunoSEQ multiplex PCR; TCRdb keeps only in-frame clonotypes and omits some of them. The sample has roughly 210,000 clones; around 90% are singletons. Sequencing was done on a sample of PBMCs or T cells enriched from blood (not recorded which). The receptors were gathered from a young man in a cohort exposed to, infected with or recovered from COVID-19 (not recorded which).

The chain uses TRBV5-1 and TRBJ1-1; 7 bases match TRBD1. Germline CDR1 reads SGHRS; CDR2 reads YFSETQ. This CDR3 has 14 amino acids. Losses at the gene ends were 5 bases for V and 1 base for J; bases not matched to a gene: 5. CDR3 amino acids: CASSISGGNTEAFF. CDR3 bases: TGCGCCAGCAGTATATCAGGGGGGAACACTGAAGCTTTCTTT.

The chain joins TRBV7-2 to TRBJ2-3; the D is unclear. V shed 3 bases and J shed 0 bases, with 7 bases lying between them. The length of the CDR3 is 14 residues. Germline assignment: CDR1 SGHTA and CDR2 FQGNSA. CDR3 DNA sequence: TGTGCCAGCAGCTTCACCGGGAGCACAGATACGCAGTATTTT. It codes for CASSFTGSTDTQYF.

The chain recombines TRBV29-1 with TRBJ2-7, with a weak D call TRBD1 (5 bases). The CDR3 loop spans 16 amino acids. Germline assignment: CDR1 SQVTM and CDR2 ANQGSEA. Trimming removed 0 bases from V and 3 bases from J, with 18 bases in between. CDR3 in DNA: TGCAGCGTTGAAGATCCAGGGTTTGGGCTCGGCTACGAGCAGTACTTC. This gives the protein CSVEDPGFGLGYEQYF.

This chain connects TRBV28 to TRBJ2-1; the match to TRBD2 covers 15 bases. Germline assignment: CDR1 MDHEN and CDR2 SYDVKM. The CDR3 runs to 19 residues. The J segment lost 9 bases and the V segment lost 4 bases, leaving 16 bases of the junction unmatched. CDR3 bases: TGTGCCAGCAGTTCCTACGGGACTAGCGGGAGGAGTAATAGAGGTGAGCAGTTCTTC. This sequence encodes CASSSYGTSGRSNRGEQFF.

The chain recombines TRBV28 with TRBJ1-2, with D perhaps TRBD1 (6 bases). The CDR3 totals 19 residues. Trimming left V 3 bases short and J 5 bases short, with 28 bases between. Germline loops: CDR1 MDHEN, CDR2 SYDVKM. The CDR3 loop reads CASSFTGLASLPVTYGYTF. CDR3 in DNA: TGTGCCAGCAGTTTCACAGGGCTCGCATCCCTCCCGGTTACATATGGCTACACCTTC.

This rearrangement joins TRBV29-1 to TRBJ2-2, with 7 bases fitting TRBD1. The CDR3 is made up of 13 amino acids. The germline CDR1 and CDR2 sequences are SQVTM and ANQGSEA. The V and J ends lost 7 bases and 2 bases, in that order; junction bases with no gene match: 4. The CDR3 protein is CSARGGNTGELFF. The CDR3 DNA reads as TGCAGCGCTAGAGGGGGCAACACCGGGGAGCTGTTTTTT.

This chain uses TRBV5-1 with TRBJ2-7, with D maybe TRBD2 (6 bases). The CDR3 is made up of 14 amino acids. V dropped 6 bases and J dropped 5 bases, with 18 bases sitting between them. Germline V gene data show CDR1 as SGHRS and CDR2 as YFSETQ. As DNA, the CDR3 is TGCGCCAGCAAACTACTTGCGGGACCCCACGAGCAGTACTTC. Encoded protein: CASKLLAGPHEQYF.

This clone has just a few counts. The chain recombines TRBV27 with TRBJ1-5, with 7 nucleotides matching TRBD1. V was pared by 6 bases and J by 7 bases, with 9 bases of the junction left unmatched. The CDR3 is 14 residues long. The germline V gene encodes CDR1 MNHEY and CDR2 SMNVEV (reference sequence). The CDR3 sequence: CASRDEGGQQPQHF. The CDR3 DNA is TGTGCCAGCAGGGATGAAGGGGGCCAGCAGCCCCAGCATTTT.

This clone occurred a few times. This rearrangement joins TRBV5-1 to TRBJ2-7, with 7 bases matching TRBD1. From germline, CDR1 is SGHRS and CDR2 YFSETQ. The trim removed 4 bases at V and 5 bases at J, leaving 12 bases unmatched. The CDR3 has 15 residues. DNA for the CDR3: TGCGCCAGCAGCGCCCAGGGGGTTATCTCTGACGAGCAGTACTTC. Amino acids: CASSAQGVISDEQYF.

The gene calls are TRBV5-1 and TRBJ2-7, with 9 bases that match TRBD1. The CDR3 has 15 amino acids. Germline trimming cut 2 bases from V and 4 bases from J; bases unmatched to any gene: 7. Germline loops: CDR1 SGHRS, CDR2 YFSETQ. The CDR3 coding sequence is TGCGCCAGCAGCTTACCGGGACAGGGCATTTACGAGCAGTACTTC. Its translation is CASSLPGQGIYEQYF.

This clone was detected a few times. This rearrangement joins TRBV28 to TRBJ1-3; D possibly corresponds to TRBD1 (5 bases). Deletions cut 2 bases from V and 0 bases from J, with 8 bases between. This CDR3 has 15 residues. In germline, CDR1 is MDHEN, CDR2 SYDVKM. The CDR3 region is CASSLEDSSGNTIYF. Written as DNA, the CDR3 is TGTGCCAGCAGTTTAGAAGACAGCTCTGGAAACACCATATATTTT.

The chain is built from TRBV19 and TRBJ2-2; no definite D call. This CDR3 has 14 residues. With 3 bases removed from V and 1 base from J, the gap between germline ends came to 6 bases. From germline, CDR1 is LNHDA and CDR2 SQIVND (reference sequence). CDR3 sequence (DNA): TGTGCCAGTAGTATCCGAGTGAACACCGGGGAGCTGTTTTTT. Encoded protein: CASSIRVNTGELFF.

The CDR3 DNA reads TGTGCCAGCAGTCCAAGGGCAGCGGCTAGCACAGATACGCAGTATTTT. Amino acids: CASSPRAAASTDTQYF. The rearrangement links TRBV27 to TRBJ2-3; a weak D match, TRBD2 (5 bases). The CDR3 has 16 residues. V was shortened by 5 bases and J by 0 bases, with 15 bases between the two germline ends. Germline loops: CDR1 MNHEY, CDR2 SMNVEV (reference sequence).

This rearrangement joins TRBV5-1 to TRBJ2-7; TRBD1 matches 7 bases. The ends lost 0 bases at V and 5 bases at J; junction bases unmatched: 8. Germline V gene data show CDR1 as SGHRS and CDR2 as YFSETQ. This CDR3 spans 15 amino acids. The CDR3 DNA follows: TGCGCCAGCAGCTTGGTGGCAGGGGGTACCCACGAGCAGTACTTC. Protein product: CASSLVAGGTHEQYF.

This clone was counted ten times or more. The chain is built from TRBV5-4 and TRBJ2-2, with 7 nucleotides matching TRBD2. The CDR3 is made up of 15 amino acids. Trimming removed 0 bases from V and 6 bases from J; junction bases left unmatched: 5. Germline V gives CDR1 SGHNT, CDR2 YYREEE (reference sequence). The CDR3 reads CASSLEGGSAGELFF. In DNA form, the CDR3 reads TGTGCCAGCAGCTTGGAGGGCGGGAGTGCCGGGGAGCTGTTTTTT.

The chain is built from TRBV4-3 and TRBJ1-2; TRBD1 agrees at 9 bases. CDR3 length: 15 residues. Losses at the gene ends were 0 bases for V and 4 bases for J; bases not matched to a gene: 3. The germline V gene has CDR1 LGHNA and CDR2 YSLEER. The CDR3 DNA reads as TGCGCCAGCAGCCAAGAGGGACAGGGCCTCTATGGCTACACCTTC. This sequence encodes CASSQEGQGLYGYTF.

This sequence joins TRBV10-1 and TRBJ2-2; 9 positions agree with TRBD2. This CDR3 is built from 15 residues. Germline V gene lookup returns CDR1 WNHNN and CDR2 SYGVQD (reference sequence). Trimming at V came to 4 bases and at J to 8 bases, leaving 8 bases not matched to a gene. CDR3 sequence (DNA): TGCGCCAGCAGTGCGCTAGCGGGAACGAGGGGGGAGCTGTTTTTT. It encodes CASSALAGTRGELFF.

V gene TRBV6-5 combines with J gene TRBJ1-2, with TRBD1 as a possible D gene (5 bases). Trimming cost V 0 bases and J 8 bases, with 10 bases left between them. Germline V CDR1 and CDR2: MNHEY, SVGAGI. This CDR3 comprises 13 residues. The CDR3 coding sequence is TGTGCCAGCAGTTACTCGTCCAGGGAAGGCTACACCTTC. This gives the protein CASSYSSREGYTF.

The chain carries TRBV11-2 and TRBJ2-7; D remains ambiguous. Germline CDR1 is SGHAT and CDR2 is FQNNGV. The length of the CDR3 is 17 residues. Deletions cut 2 bases from V and 0 bases from J, with 17 bases between. Here the CDR3 DNA reads TGTGCCAGCAGCTTAATTCGAGGAGACCGCGCCTCCTACGAGCAGTACTTC. Protein product: CASSLIRGDRASYEQYF. Full variable domain (outside the CDR3, taken from reference TRBV11-2 and TRBJ2-7): EAGVAQSPRYKIIEKRQSVAFWCNPISGHATLYWYQQILGQGPKLLIQFQNNGVVDDSQLPKDRFSAERLKGVDSTLKIQPAKLEDSAVYLCASSLIRGDRASYEQYFGPGTRLTVT.

In this sample, this clone turned up once. The rearrangement links TRBV7-9 to TRBJ2-1, with TRBD2 matching 9 bases. Losses at the gene ends were 5 bases for V and 2 bases for J; bases not matched to a gene: 4. In germline, CDR1 is SEHNR, CDR2 FQNEAQ (reference sequence). CDR3 length: 15 amino acids. The DNA of the CDR3 is TGTGCCAGCAGCACCGCTAGCGGGACCTACAATGAGCAGTTCTTC. The encoded protein is CASSTASGTYNEQFF. Full variable domain (rest looked up from reference TRBV7-9 and TRBJ2-1): DTGVSQNPRHKITKRGQNVTFRCDPISEHNRLYWYRQTLGQGPEFLTYFQNEAQLEKSRLLSDRFSAERPKGSFSTLEIQRTEQGDSAMYLCASSTASGTYNEQFFGPGTRLTVL.

The gene calls are TRBV4-2 and TRBJ2-5, with TRBD2 matching over 9 bases. The germline CDR1 and CDR2 sequences are LGHNA and YNFKEQ. Trimming took 1 base from V and 3 from J; bases not matched to a gene: 3. The CDR3 extends over 15 amino acids. CDR3 sequence reads: CASSQGASGKETQYF. CDR3 bases: TGTGCCAGCAGCCAAGGGGCTAGCGGGAAAGAGACCCAGTACTTC.

This clone was detected only a few times. The chain couples TRBV3-1 (or the pseudogene TRBV3-2) to TRBJ1-4; D possibly corresponds to TRBD1 (6 bases). The CDR3 is 15 amino acids. V lost 3 bases and J lost 10, with 18 bases in between. CDR1 is LGHDT and CDR2 is YNNKEL in the germline V gene (reference sequence). Here the CDR3 DNA reads TGTGCCAGCAGCCAGAGACTCCGGACAGTTGGAAAACTGTTTTTT. Amino acids: CASSQRLRTVGKLFF.

J is TRBJ2-7 and V is TRBV27; perhaps TRBD1 as D (6 bases). Germline assignment: CDR1 MNHEY and CDR2 SMNVEV (reference sequence). V lost 8 bases, J lost 1 base, and 12 bases lay in between. The CDR3 contains 13 residues. DNA for the CDR3: TGTGCCAGCCAGGGGAGACCGTCCTACGAGCAGTACTTC. This translates into CASQGRPSYEQYF.

CDR3 sequence reads: CASSFWSGTGDEQYF. For the CDR3, the DNA is TGTGCCAGCAGCTTCTGGTCCGGGACAGGGGACGAGCAGTACTTC. The V gene is TRBV5-4, the J gene TRBJ2-7; 10 bases line up with TRBD1. V gave up 2 bases and J gave up 5 bases; unmatched junction bases: 7. The CDR3 runs to 15 residues. Looked up from germline, CDR1 is SGHNT and CDR2 is YYREEE (reference sequence).

V gene TRBV6-5 combines with J gene TRBJ1-3; tentative D call: TRBD1 (5 bases). The germline V gene encodes CDR1 MNHEY and CDR2 SVGAGI. The V end was cut by 7 bases, the J end by 3 bases, with 16 bases between. The CDR3 runs 15 residues. CDR3 protein: CASTPWGESGNTIYF. CDR3 DNA sequence: TGTGCCAGCACCCCCTGGGGGGAGAGTGGAAACACCATATATTTT.